This T cell receptor beta chain stems from a study of CD8+ T cells in alopecia areata. Across the study: The drug, tofacitinib, lasted 6 to 18 months, followed by 6 months off drug.

In alopecia areata patients, both lesional scalp punch biopsies and peripheral blood were collected. Extracted RNA was reverse transcribed, and the resulting cDNA served as sequencing template. Sequenced by immunoSEQ multiplex PCR; TCRdb stores in-frame clones only, minus some. The sample carries 200,000 to 250,000 clones, under 70% recorded once. This clone appeared a single time. The V and J ends lost 4 bases and 5 bases respectively, with 5 bases between them. The CDR3 has 10 residues. The germline V gene encodes CDR1 GTSNPN and CDR2 SVGIG (reference sequence). The material sequenced was CD4+ T cells sorted from blood, taken at week 0. The V gene is TRBV30, the J gene TRBJ1-1; the D is unclear. The receptor's source is a human donor with alopecia areata. CDR3 amino acids: CAWIQTEAFF. The CDR3 DNA follows: TGTGCCTGGATACAGACTGAAGCTTTCTTT.